The source of this TCR beta chain is a study of T and B cells in COVID-19 patients. Looking at the study overall: Most recovered patients had mild to moderate COVID-19 treated as outpatients. Critical illness requiring mechanical ventilation or extracorporeal membrane oxygenation affected about 60% of the roughly 20 active-infection patients. Broader study findings: Symptomatic-phase blood samples from mildly ill patients and early samples from severe cases were scarce. Highly clonal in active COVID-19, TRB repertoires exceeded healthy-donor diversity and richness at recovery.

From blood, roughly 250-500 ng of genomic DNA served as TRB template. Multiplex PCR with BIOMED2 TRB-A/B primer pools amplified TRB rearrangements. TCRdb passed the multiplex PCR reads through MiXCR, listing each CDR3 protein once. In the table there are approximately 15,000 distinct CDR3 sequences, about 29% of which are singletons. This clonotype qualifies as medium-sized (0.01 to 0.1%). Its specificity is not known. Germline CDR1 and CDR2: MNHEY and SVGAGI. The V and J ends lost 2 bases and 5 bases, in that order; junction bases with no gene match: 8. This CDR3 contains 15 residues. The sequencing input was blood. J is TRBJ2-7 and V is TRBV6-5; TRBD1 agrees at 8 bases. The clonotype was recovered from a human donor who had recovered from COVID-19. CDR3 DNA sequence: TGTGCCAGCAGTTACACGACAGGGGACACCAACGAGCAGTACTTC. The encoded protein is CASSYTTGDTNEQYF.